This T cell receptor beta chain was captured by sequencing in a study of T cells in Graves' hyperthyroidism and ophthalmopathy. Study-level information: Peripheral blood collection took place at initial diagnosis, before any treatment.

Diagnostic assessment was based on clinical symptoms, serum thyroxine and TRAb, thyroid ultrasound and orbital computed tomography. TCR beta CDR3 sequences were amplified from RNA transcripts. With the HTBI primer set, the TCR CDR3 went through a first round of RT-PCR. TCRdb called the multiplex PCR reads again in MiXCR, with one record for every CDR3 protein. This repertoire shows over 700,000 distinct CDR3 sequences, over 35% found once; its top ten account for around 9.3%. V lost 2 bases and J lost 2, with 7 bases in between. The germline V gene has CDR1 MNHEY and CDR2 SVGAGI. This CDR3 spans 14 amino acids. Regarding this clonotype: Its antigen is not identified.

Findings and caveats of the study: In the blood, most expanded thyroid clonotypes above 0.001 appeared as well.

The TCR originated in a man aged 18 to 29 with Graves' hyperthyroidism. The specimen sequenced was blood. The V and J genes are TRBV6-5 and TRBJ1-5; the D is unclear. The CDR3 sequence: CASSYQRGNQPQHF. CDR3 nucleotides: TGTGCCAGCAGTTACCAGAGGGGCAATCAGCCCCAGCATTTT.